This T cell receptor beta chain was profiled in a study of breast tumors, draining lymph nodes, adjacent tissues. Samples came from axillary lymph nodes draining the breast cancer. TCRdb reprocessed the multiplex PCR reads with MiXCR, giving one entry per CDR3 protein. The repertoire has 120,000 to 150,000 distinct CDR3 sequences, 30% to 35% of them found once; the top ten carry 2% to 2.5%. Trimming cost V 5 bases and J 6 bases; bases outside gene matches: 10. This CDR3 has 16 residues. The germline V gene has CDR1 SEHNR and CDR2 FQNEAQ (reference sequence). The sequence derives from a female donor with breast cancer. Some clones in this sample may be carry-over from other donors' samples. Material for sequencing was axillary lymph node tissue. V usage is TRBV7-9 and J usage is TRBJ1-6; TRBD1 matches 7 bases. CDR3 region: CASSKTGTDLNSPLHF. In nucleotides, the CDR3 is TGTGCCAGCAGCAAGACCGGGACAGACCTTAATTCACCCCTCCACTTT.